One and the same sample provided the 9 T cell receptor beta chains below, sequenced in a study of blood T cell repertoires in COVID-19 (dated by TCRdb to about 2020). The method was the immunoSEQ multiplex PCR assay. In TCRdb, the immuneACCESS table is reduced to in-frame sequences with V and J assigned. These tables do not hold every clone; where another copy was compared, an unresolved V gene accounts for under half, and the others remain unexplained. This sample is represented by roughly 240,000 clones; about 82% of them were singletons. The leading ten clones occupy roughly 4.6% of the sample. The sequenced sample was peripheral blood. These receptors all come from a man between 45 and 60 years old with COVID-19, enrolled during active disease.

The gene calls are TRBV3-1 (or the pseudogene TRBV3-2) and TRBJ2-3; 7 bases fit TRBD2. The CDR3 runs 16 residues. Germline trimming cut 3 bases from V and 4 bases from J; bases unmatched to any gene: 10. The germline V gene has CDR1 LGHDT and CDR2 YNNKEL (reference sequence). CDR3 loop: CASSHSGLGRSDTQYF. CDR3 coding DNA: TGTGCCAGCAGCCATTCTGGACTAGGGCGTTCAGATACGCAGTATTTT.

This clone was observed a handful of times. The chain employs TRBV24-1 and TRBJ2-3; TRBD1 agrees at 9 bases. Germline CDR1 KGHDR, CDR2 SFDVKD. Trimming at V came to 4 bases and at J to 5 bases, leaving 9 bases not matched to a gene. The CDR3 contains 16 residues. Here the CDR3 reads CATSDPGTGKRDTQYF. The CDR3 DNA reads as TGTGCCACCAGTGACCCCGGGACAGGGAAGAGAGATACGCAGTATTTT.

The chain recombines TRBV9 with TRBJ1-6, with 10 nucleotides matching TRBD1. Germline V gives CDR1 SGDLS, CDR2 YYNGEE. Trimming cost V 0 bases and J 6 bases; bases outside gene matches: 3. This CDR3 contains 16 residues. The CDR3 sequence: CASSVGRTGGNSPLHF. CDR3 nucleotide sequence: TGTGCCAGCAGCGTAGGGCGGACAGGGGGTAATTCACCCCTCCACTTT.

CDR3 in amino acids: CASSIGGPNRGQYF. Written as DNA, the CDR3 is TGTGCCAGTAGTATCGGCGGGCCCAACCGGGGGCAGTACTTC. The chain joins TRBV19 to TRBJ2-7, with D tentatively TRBD2 (5 bases). V lost 3 bases and J 9 bases, leaving 18 bases between the germline ends. Germline V lookup: CDR1 LNHDA, CDR2 SQIVND (reference sequence). This CDR3 contains 14 residues.

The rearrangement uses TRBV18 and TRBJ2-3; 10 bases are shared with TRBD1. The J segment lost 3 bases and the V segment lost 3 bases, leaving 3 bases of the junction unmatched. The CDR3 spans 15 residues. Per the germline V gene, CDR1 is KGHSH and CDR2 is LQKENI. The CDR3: CASSPTGGLTDTQYF. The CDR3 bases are TGTGCCAGCTCACCGACAGGGGGCTTGACAGATACGCAGTATTTT. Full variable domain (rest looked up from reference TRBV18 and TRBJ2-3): NAGVMQNPRHLVRRRGQEARLRCSPMKGHSHVYWYRQLPEEGLKFMVYLQKENIIDESGMPKERFSAEFPKEGPSILRIQQVVRGDSAAYFCASSPTGGLTDTQYFGPGTRLTVL.

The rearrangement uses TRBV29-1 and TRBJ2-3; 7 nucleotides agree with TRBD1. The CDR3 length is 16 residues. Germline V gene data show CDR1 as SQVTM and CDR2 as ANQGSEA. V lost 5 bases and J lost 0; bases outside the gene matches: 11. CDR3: CSVLGPRQGSTDTQYF. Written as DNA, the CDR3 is TGCAGCGTTCTGGGCCCGAGACAGGGTAGCACAGATACGCAGTATTTT.

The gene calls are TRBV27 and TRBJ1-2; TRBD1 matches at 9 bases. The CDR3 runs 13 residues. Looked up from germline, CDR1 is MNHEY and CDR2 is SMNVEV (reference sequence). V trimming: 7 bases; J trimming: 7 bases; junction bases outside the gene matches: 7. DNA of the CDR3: TGTGCCAGCACCGAGGGACAGGGTTTTGGCTACACCTTC. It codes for CASTEGQGFGYTF.

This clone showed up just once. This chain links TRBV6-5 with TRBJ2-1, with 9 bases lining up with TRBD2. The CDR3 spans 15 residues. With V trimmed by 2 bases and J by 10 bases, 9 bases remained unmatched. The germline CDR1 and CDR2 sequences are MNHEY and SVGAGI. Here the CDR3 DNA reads TGTGCCAGCAGTTACCGGTCTCGTACTAGCGGGGAGCAGTTCTTC. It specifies CASSYRSRTSGEQFF.

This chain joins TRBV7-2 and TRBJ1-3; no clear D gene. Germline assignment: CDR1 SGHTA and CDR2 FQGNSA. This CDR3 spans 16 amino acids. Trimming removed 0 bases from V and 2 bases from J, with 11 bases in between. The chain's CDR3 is CASSLAGAGTGNTIYF. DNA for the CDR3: TGTGCCAGCAGCTTAGCGGGAGCAGGCACTGGAAACACCATATATTTT.